This entry describes one T cell receptor (beta chain). Its antigen is unidentified. This may stem from a read error, because a much larger clone lies one nucleotide away. This record belongs to a study of shared clonotypes between healthy human individuals. At the level of the study: The study drew on two women and a few men aged 18 to 49 as donors.

The table came from immunoSEQ multiplex PCR; TCRdb's copy has only in-frame clones and leaves some out. Among 730,000 or so clones listed, approximately 79% were seen once. Per germline, CDR1 MNHEY and CDR2 SMNVEV (reference sequence). The CDR3 runs to 12 residues. V was shortened by 4 bases and J by 6 bases, with 7 bases between the two germline ends. Study results and limitations: Only blood underwent sampling, and tissue repertoires likely differ.

The J gene is TRBJ1-5, the V gene TRBV27; unclear D gene. This sequence was found in a woman in her 30s in good health. Material for sequencing was memory CD4+ T cells sorted from blood. As for subset: CD45RA-negative fraction. The CDR3 nucleotides read TGTGCCAGCAGTTCGGGCGGTCAGCCCCAGCATTTT. This sequence encodes CASSSGGQPQHF.